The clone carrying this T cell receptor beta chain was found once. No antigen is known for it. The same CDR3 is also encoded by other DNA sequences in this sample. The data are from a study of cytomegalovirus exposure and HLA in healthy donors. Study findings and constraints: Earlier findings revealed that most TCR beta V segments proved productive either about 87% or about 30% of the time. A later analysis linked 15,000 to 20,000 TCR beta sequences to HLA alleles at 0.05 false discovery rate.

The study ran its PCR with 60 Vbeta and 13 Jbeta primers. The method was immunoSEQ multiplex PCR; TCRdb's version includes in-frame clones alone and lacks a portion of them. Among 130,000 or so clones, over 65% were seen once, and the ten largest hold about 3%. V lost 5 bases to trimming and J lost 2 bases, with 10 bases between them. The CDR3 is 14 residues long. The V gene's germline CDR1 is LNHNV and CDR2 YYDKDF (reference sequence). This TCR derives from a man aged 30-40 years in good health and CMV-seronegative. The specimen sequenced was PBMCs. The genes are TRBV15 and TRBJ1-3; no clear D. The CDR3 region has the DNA TGTGCCACCAGCTCGGGAGGCACTGGAAACACCATATATTTT. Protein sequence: CATSSGGTGNTIYF.